The 28 T cell receptor beta chains presented below share a single source sample, sequenced in a study of shared clonotypes between healthy human individuals. Libraries were prepared by immunoSEQ multiplex PCR; TCRdb keeps only in-frame clonotypes and omits some of them. The data show fewer than 1.6 million clones, with about 98.5% seen just once and approximately 0.4% held by the top ten. Sequences were obtained from naive CD4+ T cells sorted from blood. Subset reported: CD45RA+ positively selected. The receptors stem from a man aged 25 to 40 in good health.

DNA for the CDR3: TGTGCCAGCGGGCGGAACTACGAGCAGTACTTC. Its translation: CASGRNYEQYF. V usage is TRBV28 and J usage is TRBJ2-7; D is uncertain. Trimming took 8 bases from V and 3 from J, leaving 8 bases between them. The CDR3 sequence is 11 residues long. Germline V CDR1 and CDR2: MDHEN, SYDVKM.

About this clone: This specimen includes other DNA sequences encoding the same CDR3. The V and J genes are TRBV18 and TRBJ2-7; 13 positions match TRBD2. This CDR3 has 15 residues. From germline, CDR1 is KGHSH and CDR2 LQKENI. V lost 2 bases, J lost 2 bases, and 0 bases stayed unmatched. CDR3 bases: TGTGCCAGCTCACCAGGGACTAGCGGGGCCTACGAGCAGTACTTC. This translates into CASSPGTSGAYEQYF.

In regard to this clone: Within the sample, other DNA sequences also encode this same CDR3. The CDR3 region has the DNA TGTGCCAGCAGCGTAGGTGCTAGCACAGATACGCAGTATTTT. It encodes CASSVGASTDTQYF. The chain uses TRBV9 and TRBJ2-3; unclear D gene. CDR3 size: 14 residues. V dropped 0 bases and J dropped 0 bases, with 5 bases sitting between them. Looked up from germline, CDR1 is SGDLS and CDR2 is YYNGEE.

The chain couples TRBV5-6 to TRBJ1-2; D unresolved. Germline values: CDR1 SGHDT, CDR2 YYEEEE. Trimming stripped 4 bases from V and 7 bases from J, with 23 bases between. This CDR3 is 16 amino acids long. The DNA of the CDR3 is TGTGCCAGCAGCCTCCTATCCAGGACCACGGGGTCTGGCTACACCTTC. Its protein product is CASSLLSRTTGSGYTF.

The chain is built from TRBV30 and TRBJ2-1; no reliable D call. The germline CDR1 and CDR2 sequences are GTSNPN and SVGIG (reference sequence). With 0 bases removed from V and 0 bases from J, the gap between germline ends came to 9 bases. The CDR3 is 15 amino acids. CDR3 DNA: TGTGCCTGGAGTGTTCGGACGGCCTCCTACAATGAGCAGTTCTTC. It yields the protein CAWSVRTASYNEQFF.

The chain uses TRBV6-5 and TRBJ2-7; 10 bases match TRBD1. Germline trimming cut 5 bases from V and 2 bases from J; bases unmatched to any gene: 6. The CDR3 totals 15 residues. Germline V lookup: CDR1 MNHEY, CDR2 SVGAGI. The CDR3 is CASSSRDRGPYEQYF. In DNA form, the CDR3 reads TGTGCCAGCAGTAGCCGGGACAGGGGACCCTACGAGCAGTACTTC.

Concerning this clone: Other DNA variants within this sample encode the same CDR3. The chain joins TRBV9 to TRBJ2-1; TRBD2 might be the D (6 bases). This CDR3 is built from 15 residues. Trimming shortened V by 2 bases and J by 4 bases, and 13 bases separated the two germline ends. Germline V lookup: CDR1 SGDLS, CDR2 YYNGEE. This chain's CDR3 is CASSVGGGVYNEQFF. DNA for the CDR3: TGTGCCAGCAGCGTCGGGGGAGGAGTTTACAATGAGCAGTTCTTC.

This chain joins TRBV29-1 and TRBJ2-2; D might be TRBD2 (6 bases). The length of the CDR3 is 14 residues. Trimming removed 4 bases from V and 1 base from J, with 10 bases in between. CDR1 SQVTM and CDR2 ANQGSEA come from the germline V gene. The CDR3 region has the DNA TGCAGCGTTGGGGCTAGCGTGAACACCGGGGAGCTGTTTTTT. It encodes CSVGASVNTGELFF.

The gene calls are TRBV11-3 and TRBJ2-7; D is possibly TRBD1 (6 bases). CDR3 length: 20 residues. V dropped 2 bases and J dropped 1 base, with 27 bases sitting between them. CDR1 and CDR2 (germline): SGHNT, YENEEA. The CDR3 sequence: CASSLSDGIGGTQPSYEQYF. CDR3 bases: TGTGCCAGCAGCTTATCGGATGGGATTGGGGGCACCCAACCATCCTACGAGCAGTACTTC.

This rearrangement joins TRBV5-6 to TRBJ2-7; TRBD2 matches at 9 bases. V trimming: 5 bases; J trimming: 4 bases; junction bases outside the gene matches: 7. Germline V lookup: CDR1 SGHDT, CDR2 YYEEEE. CDR3 size: 14 residues. CDR3 amino acids: CASRTSGRKYEQYF. The DNA of the CDR3 is TGTGCCAGCAGGACCAGCGGGAGGAAATACGAGCAGTACTTC. The variable domain in full, completed from reference TRBV5-6 and TRBJ2-7, reads DAGVTQSPTHLIKTRGQQVTLRCSPKSGHDTVSWYQQALGQGPQFIFQYYEEEERQRGNFPDRFSGHQFPNYSSELNVNALLLGDSALYLCASRTSGRKYEQYFGPGTRLTVT.

The V gene is TRBV4-1, the J gene TRBJ1-4, with D unclear. The germline V gene encodes CDR1 MGHRA and CDR2 YSYEKL. The ends were cut back, 6 bases at V and 1 base at J, with 12 bases in the middle. The length of the CDR3 is 15 residues. The CDR3, as DNA: TGCGCCAGCAGACGCGGGCCGGGAACTAATGAAAAACTGTTTTTT. Its translation: CASRRGPGTNEKLFF.

Only one count was recorded for this clone. V usage is TRBV2 and J usage is TRBJ2-1, with a weak D call TRBD2 (6 bases). V was cut by 2 bases and J by 3 bases, with 14 bases left in between. This CDR3 region has 16 residues. Germline lookup yields CDR1 SNHLY and CDR2 FYNNEI. CDR3 region: CASSEWRESHYNEQFF. Written as DNA, the CDR3 is TGTGCCAGCAGTGAATGGAGGGAGTCCCACTACAATGAGCAGTTCTTC.

The rearrangement joins TRBV7-2 to TRBJ2-7; D gene uncertain. The CDR3 runs 14 residues. The germline V gene encodes CDR1 SGHTA and CDR2 FQGNSA. Deletions cut 0 bases from V and 7 bases from J, with 13 bases between. CDR3 region: CASSLARTRHEQYF. The DNA for the CDR3 is TGTGCCAGCAGCTTAGCGCGTACCCGGCATGAGCAGTACTTC.

This clone was detected once. The sample holds other DNA sequences that translate to the same CDR3. This rearrangement joins TRBV5-1 to TRBJ2-5, with 11 bases lining up with TRBD2. Germline V gene sequence: CDR1 SGHRS, CDR2 YFSETQ. J was trimmed by 3 bases and V by 4 bases; bases with no gene match: 5. This CDR3 region has 15 residues. This CDR3 reads CASSTGLAGEETQYF. The CDR3 DNA is TGCGCCAGCAGCACCGGACTAGCGGGTGAAGAGACCCAGTACTTC.

This chain links TRBV27 with TRBJ2-7; D might be TRBD1 (6 bases). This CDR3 is 15 amino acids long. Trimming removed 8 bases from V and 5 bases from J, with 22 bases in between. Per germline, CDR1 MNHEY and CDR2 SMNVEV (reference sequence). CDR3 loop: CASGSGQLDPHEQYF. The DNA of the CDR3 is TGTGCCAGCGGCTCTGGACAGTTGGACCCTCACGAGCAGTACTTC.

The rearrangement joins TRBV7-2 to TRBJ2-3, with D perhaps TRBD1 (6 bases). The CDR3 is 15 amino acids. Germline assignment: CDR1 SGHTA and CDR2 FQGNSA. V was trimmed by 3 bases and J by 1 base, leaving 11 bases between them. The CDR3 reads CASSFRQDGTDTQYF. For the CDR3, the DNA is TGTGCCAGCAGCTTTAGACAGGATGGCACAGATACGCAGTATTTT.

The chain recombines TRBV28 with TRBJ2-3; 14 nucleotides agree with TRBD2. Germline V gene lookup returns CDR1 MDHEN and CDR2 SYDVKM. CDR3 length: 17 residues. V lost 3 bases, J lost 6 bases, and 8 bases stayed unmatched. As DNA, the CDR3 is TGTGCCAGCAGTTTTCTTCGACTAGCGGGAGGGTCTGATACGCAGTATTTT. It translates to CASSFLRLAGGSDTQYF.

V usage is TRBV11-2 and J usage is TRBJ2-3; D ambiguous. CDR3 size: 12 residues. Germline CDR1 and CDR2: SGHAT and FQNNGV. The V end lost 2 bases, the J end lost 9 bases, and 9 bases lay between the germline ends. The DNA of the CDR3 is TGTGCCAGCAGCTTAATGAAAGTGACGCAGTATTTT. Its protein is CASSLMKVTQYF.

J is TRBJ2-1 and V is TRBV4-3, with 11 bases aligning to TRBD1. The germline CDR1 and CDR2 sequences are LGHNA and YSLEER. The CDR3 has 17 amino acids. The V and J ends lost 4 bases and 7 bases, in that order; junction bases with no gene match: 12. CDR3 nucleotide sequence: TGCGCCAGCAGCCCACTTGGGTCTGGACAGGGGGCTAATGAGCAGTTCTTC. As protein: CASSPLGSGQGANEQFF.

The chain employs TRBV7-2 and TRBJ2-7; D call uncertain. The CDR3 extends over 15 amino acids. Germline-derived CDR1 and CDR2 are SGHTA and FQGNSA. Deletions cut 0 bases from V and 2 bases from J, with 11 bases between. DNA for the CDR3: TGTGCCAGCAGCTTAGCAACATATGGAGCCTACGAGCAGTACTTC. This codes for CASSLATYGAYEQYF.

The chain combines TRBV6-5 with TRBJ2-1; the D gene is possibly TRBD2 (7 bases). The V end lost 2 bases, the J end lost 3 bases, and 11 bases lay between the germline ends. Germline V CDR1 and CDR2: MNHEY, SVGAGI. This CDR3 has 15 amino acids. CDR3 protein: CASSYQGTNYNEQFF. The CDR3 nucleotides are TGTGCCAGCAGTTACCAGGGGACTAACTACAATGAGCAGTTCTTC.

The chain links TRBV12-5 to TRBJ2-7; D is undetermined. Per the germline V gene, CDR1 is LGHNT and CDR2 is FRNRAP. The CDR3 loop spans 13 amino acids. Between the trimmed V and J ends, which lost 7 bases and 3 bases, there was a span of 13 bases. CDR3 amino acids: CASAHGSYYEQYF. CDR3 coding DNA: TGTGCTAGTGCCCATGGGTCGTACTACGAGCAGTACTTC.

V gene TRBV18 combines with J gene TRBJ1-5; TRBD1 is a possible D gene (5 bases). Per germline, CDR1 KGHSH and CDR2 LQKENI. CDR3 size: 13 residues. V was clipped by 2 bases and J by 6 bases, with 8 bases between them. The CDR3 reads CASSPTGIQPQHF. For the CDR3, the DNA is TGTGCCAGCTCACCAACAGGAATTCAGCCCCAGCATTTT.

The chain employs TRBV5-4 and TRBJ2-7, with D hard to call. CDR1 is SGHNT, CDR2 YYREEE, per germline (reference sequence). Trimming removed 4 bases from V and 0 bases from J, with 11 bases in between. The CDR3 consists of 14 residues. The CDR3 bases are TGTGCCAGCAGCCGAGACTTTTCCTCCTACGAGCAGTACTTC. It yields the protein CASSRDFSSYEQYF.

The chain is built from TRBV28 and TRBJ1-1; no clear D. The CDR3 runs to 16 residues. Germline V CDR1 and CDR2: MDHEN, SYDVKM. V was shortened by 5 bases and J by 1 base, with 17 bases between the two germline ends. This chain's CDR3 is CASSPLSGRQNTEAFF. As DNA, the CDR3 is TGTGCCAGCAGTCCCCTCAGCGGACGGCAGAACACTGAAGCTTTCTTT.

V and J are TRBV11-2 and TRBJ1-2; D might be TRBD1 (5 bases). V lost 0 bases and J 4 bases, leaving 12 bases between the germline ends. Germline V gene sequence: CDR1 SGHAT, CDR2 FQNNGV. The CDR3 length is 15 residues. CDR3 DNA: TGTGCCAGCAGCTTAGATAGTCGGGGGTCCTATGGCTACACCTTC. This translates into CASSLDSRGSYGYTF.

The chain carries TRBV5-6 and TRBJ2-5; possibly TRBD2 for D (6 bases). With 4 bases removed from V and 2 bases from J, the gap between germline ends came to 15 bases. Germline CDR1 and CDR2: SGHDT and YYEEEE. The CDR3 extends over 15 amino acids. The CDR3 is CASSTARGEQETQYF. The CDR3 DNA reads as TGTGCCAGCAGCACTGCGCGGGGAGAACAAGAGACCCAGTACTTC.

This clone has a single count. The rearrangement links TRBV9 to TRBJ2-1, with D unresolved. The V end lost 4 bases, the J end lost 0 bases, and 2 bases lay between the germline ends. The CDR3 has 12 residues. From germline, CDR1 is SGDLS and CDR2 YYNGEE. The CDR3 bases are TGTGCCAGCAGCATCTCCTACAATGAGCAGTTCTTC. It translates to CASSISYNEQFF.